Following are 8 T cell receptor beta chains from one sample sequenced in a study of B cell selection in AIRE deficiency (dated by TCRdb to 2018 to 2020). Receptors were amplified or captured by the immunoSEQ multiplex PCR assay. Here the immuneACCESS table is served through TCRdb, limited to in-frame sequences with V and J called. Missing clones are a known gap in these copies; in checked studies unresolved V genes cover under half, and the rest lacks a known reason. For this sample the table gives about 22,000 clones, of which around 93% were detected only once. The top ten constitute less than 2% of the sample. CD4+CD25hiCD127low/negative cells were sorted as the regulatory T cell population. The sample was Tregs sorted from PBMCs. The receptors originated from a human donor with AIRE deficiency.

Only a few counts were recorded for this clone. The chain uses TRBV7-2 and TRBJ2-7, with D perhaps TRBD2 (5 bases). In germline, CDR1 is SGHTA, CDR2 FQGNSA. The germline V and J ends were trimmed by 7 bases and 3 bases, with 10 bases remaining between them. This CDR3 is 12 amino acids long. The CDR3 protein is CASTASGYEQYF. The CDR3 region has the DNA TGTGCCAGCACCGCCAGCGGCTACGAGCAGTACTTC.

The chain uses TRBV28 and TRBJ1-3; perhaps TRBD1 as D (5 bases). V was shortened by 2 bases and J by 0 bases, with 11 bases between the two germline ends. The CDR3 runs 16 residues. Germline V CDR1 and CDR2: MDHEN, SYDVKM. CDR3: CASSLEGPLSGNTIYF. For the CDR3, the DNA is TGTGCCAGCAGTTTAGAGGGGCCTCTCTCTGGAAACACCATATATTTT.

This clone has a single count. The chain has TRBV6-6 and TRBJ1-3; weak D call: TRBD1 (5 bases). Germline values: CDR1 MNHNY, CDR2 SVGAGI (reference sequence). The CDR3 is made up of 14 amino acids. Trimming removed 2 bases from V and 4 bases from J, with 9 bases in between. The CDR3 DNA reads as TGTGCCAGCAGTTACCAGGGAAGCGGAAACACCATATATTTT. Translating it yields CASSYQGSGNTIYF.

The chain links TRBV7-2 to TRBJ1-2; TRBD1 aligns across 10 bases. Germline CDR1 and CDR2: SGHTA and FQGNSA. V was pared by 3 bases and J by 8 bases, with 3 bases of the junction left unmatched. The CDR3 spans 13 residues. The chain's CDR3 is CASSFGQGVGYTF. The CDR3 coding sequence is TGTGCCAGCAGCTTTGGACAGGGGGTAGGCTACACCTTC.

Written as DNA, the CDR3 is TGTGCCACCAGCAGGGACCAAGACACTGAAGCTTTCTTT. Protein product: CATSRDQDTEAFF. J is TRBJ1-1 and V is TRBV15, with D hard to call. Germline CDR1 is LNHNV and CDR2 is YYDKDF (reference sequence). This CDR3 region has 13 residues. The V end was cut by 3 bases, the J end by 3 bases, with 8 bases between.

The rearrangement joins TRBV18 to TRBJ2-2; D may be TRBD2 (5 bases). Germline CDR1 and CDR2: KGHSH and LQKENI. CDR3 length equals 16 residues. V lost 2 bases, J lost 6 bases, and 16 bases lay in between. CDR3 amino acids: CASSPSGYTAAGELFF. The CDR3 DNA reads TGTGCCAGCTCACCATCGGGATATACGGCTGCCGGGGAGCTGTTTTTT. Full variable domain (missing parts from reference TRBV18 and TRBJ2-2): NAGVMQNPRHLVRRRGQEARLRCSPMKGHSHVYWYRQLPEEGLKFMVYLQKENIIDESGMPKERFSAEFPKEGPSILRIQQVVRGDSAAYFCASSPSGYTAAGELFFGEGSRLTVL.

V usage is TRBV19 and J usage is TRBJ1-5, with 10 bases aligning to TRBD1. V shed 3 bases, J shed 5 bases, and the junction held 4 bases outside the gene matches. Germline V CDR1 and CDR2: LNHDA, SQIVND (reference sequence). This CDR3 spans 15 amino acids. The chain's CDR3 is CASSMGQGFDQPQHF. DNA of the CDR3: TGTGCCAGTAGTATGGGACAGGGGTTTGATCAGCCCCAGCATTTT.

The rearrangement joins TRBV15 to TRBJ2-2; D not certain. V lost 0 bases and J lost 7, with 6 bases in between. The CDR3 loop spans 13 amino acids. Germline V gene lookup returns CDR1 LNHNV and CDR2 YYDKDF (reference sequence). The CDR3 protein is CATSRDRVGELFF. CDR3 nucleotide sequence: TGTGCCACCAGCAGAGATAGGGTCGGGGAGCTGTTTTTT.